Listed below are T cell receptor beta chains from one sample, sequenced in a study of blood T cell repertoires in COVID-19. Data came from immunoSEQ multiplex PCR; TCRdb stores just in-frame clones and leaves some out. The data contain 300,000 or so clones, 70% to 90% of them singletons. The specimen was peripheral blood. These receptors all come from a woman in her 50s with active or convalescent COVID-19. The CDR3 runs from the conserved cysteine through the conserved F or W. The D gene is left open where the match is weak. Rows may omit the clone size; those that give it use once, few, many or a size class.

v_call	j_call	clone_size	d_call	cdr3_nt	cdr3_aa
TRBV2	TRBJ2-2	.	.	TGTGCCAGCAGAGCGGATAACACCGGGGAGCTGTTTTTT	CASRADNTGELFF
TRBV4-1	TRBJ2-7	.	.	TGCGCCAGCAGTTACACCAGCGGGTCTACCTTATACGAGCAGTACTTC	CASSYTSGSTLYEQYF
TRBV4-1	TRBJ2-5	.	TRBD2	TGCGCCAGCAGCCAAGATATAGCGGGAGCTTTAAAAGAGACCCAGTACTTC	CASSQDIAGALKETQYF
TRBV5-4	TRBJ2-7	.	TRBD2	TGTGCCAGCAGCATGGGACTAACACCATCCTACGAGCAGTACTTC	CASSMGLTPSYEQYF
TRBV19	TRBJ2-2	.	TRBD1	TGTGCCAGTAGTCCTACAGGGGGCGGCGGGGAGCTGTTTTTT	CASSPTGGGGELFF
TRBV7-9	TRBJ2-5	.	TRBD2	TGTGCCAGCAGCTTAGGGGGGGCTAGCGGGAGCCAAGAGACCCAGTACTTC	CASSLGGASGSQETQYF
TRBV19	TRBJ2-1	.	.	TGTGCCAGTAGTATAGGGACTGTTAACTACTACAATGAGCAGTTCTTC	CASSIGTVNYYNEQFF
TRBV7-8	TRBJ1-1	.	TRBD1	TGTGCCAGCAGCTTTACAGGGGGCTATACTGAAGCTTTCTTT	CASSFTGGYTEAFF
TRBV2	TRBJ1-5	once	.	TGTGCCAGCAGTGTGGGACTTCCCAATCAGCCCCAGCATTTT	CASSVGLPNQPQHF
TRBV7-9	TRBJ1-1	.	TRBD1	TGTGCCAGCAGCCTCGCCGCGAACAGGGGACACTCGAACACTGAAGCTTTCTTT	CASSLAANRGHSNTEAFF
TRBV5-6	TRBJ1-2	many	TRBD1	TGTGCCAGCACGCTTCTGGGACAGGGGGCTCATGGCTACACCTTC	CASTLLGQGAHGYTF
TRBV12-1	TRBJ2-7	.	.	TGTGCCAGCAGCTTCGCGACTAGCGGGAGCCTCTCCGAGCAGTACTTC	CASSFATSGSLSEQYF
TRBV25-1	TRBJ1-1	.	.	TGTGCCAGCAGTGATGCGGGGGCCTTTAACACTGAAGCTTTCTTT	CASSDAGAFNTEAFF
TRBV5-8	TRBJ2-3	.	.	TGTGCCAGCAGCTTGGGCCCGCCAGGGTCGGATACGCAGTATTTT	CASSLGPPGSDTQYF
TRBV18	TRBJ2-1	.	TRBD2	TGTGCCAGCTCACGGGCCGGACTAGCAGACTCCTACAATGAGCAGTTCTTC	CASSRAGLADSYNEQFF
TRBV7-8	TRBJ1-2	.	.	TGTGCCAGCAGCTTAGTGCAGTCCTTTCGCGGAGGTGGCTACACCTTC	CASSLVQSFRGGGYTF
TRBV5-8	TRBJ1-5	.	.	TGTGCCAGCAGCTTTCGCGGCGAGCGCAATCAGCCCCAGCATTTT	CASSFRGERNQPQHF
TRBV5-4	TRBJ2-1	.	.	TGTGCCAGCAGCTTGCCCTCTAGCTTTGAGCAGTTCTTC	CASSLPSSFEQFF
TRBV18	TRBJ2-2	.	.	TGTGCCAGCTCATCGGACAGTCCCGGCGGGGAGCTGTTTTTT	CASSSDSPGGELFF
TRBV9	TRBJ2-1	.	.	TGTGCCAGCAGCGACGTGGGGGCAGAATACAATGAGCAGTTCTTC	CASSDVGAEYNEQFF
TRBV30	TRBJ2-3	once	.	TGTGCCTGGAGTGTACTAACGGGAAATACGCAGTATTTT	CAWSVLTGNTQYF
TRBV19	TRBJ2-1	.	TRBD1	TGTGCCAGTAGTGCCCCCTTGGACAGGGGAAGCCAGTTCTTC	CASSAPLDRGSQFF
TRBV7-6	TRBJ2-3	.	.	TGTGCCAGCAGCTTGGCCCCGGGGAATGGGCTGGGCACAGATACGCAGTATTTT	CASSLAPGNGLGTDTQYF
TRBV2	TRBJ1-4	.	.	TGTGCCAGCAGTGGACCGAATACAGGGATGGTAGGGTCTAATGAAAAACTGTTTTTT	CASSGPNTGMVGSNEKLFF
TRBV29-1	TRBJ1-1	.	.	TGCAGCGTTCTACGCACCCTGAACACTGAAGCTTTCTTT	CSVLRTLNTEAFF
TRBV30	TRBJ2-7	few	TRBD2	TGTGCCTGGAGCGTTACTAGCGGGAGGCCCAGATTC	CAWSVTSGRPRF
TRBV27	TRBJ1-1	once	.	TGTGCCAGCAGTACATTCTACAGGGAAGCTGAAGCTTTCTTT	CASSTFYREAEAFF
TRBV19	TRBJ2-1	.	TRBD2	TGTGCCAGTAGTATAGATTACGCTAGCGGTTCCTACAATGAGCAGTTCTTC	CASSIDYASGSYNEQFF
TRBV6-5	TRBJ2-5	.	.	TGTGCCAGCAGTACGGGCCGGGGAGAGACCCAGTACTTC	CASSTGRGETQYF
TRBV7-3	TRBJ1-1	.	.	TGTGCCAGCAGCTTACCTATAATTGAACGGAGCGGGAACACTGAAGCTTTCTTT	CASSLPIIERSGNTEAFF
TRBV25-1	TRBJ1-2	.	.	TGTGCCAGCAGTGAGGGGGCTGGCTACACCTTC	CASSEGAGYTF
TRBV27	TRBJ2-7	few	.	TGTGCCAGCAGTCCCCTCGGGGGACCTTACGAGCAGTACTTC	CASSPLGGPYEQYF
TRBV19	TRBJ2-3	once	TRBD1	TGTGCCAGTAGTTTTTTAGGGACAGGGAACACAGATACGCAGTATTTT	CASSFLGTGNTDTQYF
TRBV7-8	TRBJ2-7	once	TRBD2	TGTGCCAGCAGCTTGGCTAGCGGCCACTACGAGCAGTACTTC	CASSLASGHYEQYF
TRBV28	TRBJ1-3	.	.	TGTGCCAGCAGTTTGACGGCTTCAGGGGTCACCATATATTTT	CASSLTASGVTIYF
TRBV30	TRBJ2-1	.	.	TGTGCCTGGAGTGGGGCAGACTCCTACAATGAGCAGTTCTTC	CAWSGADSYNEQFF
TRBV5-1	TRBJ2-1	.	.	TGCGCCAGCAGCTTGGCGAGAGACAATGAGCAGTTCTTC	CASSLARDNEQFF
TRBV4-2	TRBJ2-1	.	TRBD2	TGTGCCAGCAGCCCAGGACTAGCGGACAGAGGCGAGCAGTTCTTC	CASSPGLADRGEQFF
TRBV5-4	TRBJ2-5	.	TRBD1	TGTGCCAGCTCCGGGACAGGGGGCGAAGAGACCCAGTACTTC	CASSGTGGEETQYF
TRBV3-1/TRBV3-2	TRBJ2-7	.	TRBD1	TGTGCCAGCAGCCAGAGCTTCCGGGACAGGGAAGACGAGCAGTACTTC	CASSQSFRDREDEQYF
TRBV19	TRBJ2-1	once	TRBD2	TGTGCCAGTAGTTTTTTTCCCGGGACTAGCGGGAGTAGCTACAATGAGCAGTTCTTC	CASSFFPGTSGSSYNEQFF
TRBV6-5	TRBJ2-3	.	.	TGTGCCAGCACTAAGCCCGGGGAATCAGATACGCAGTATTTT	CASTKPGESDTQYF
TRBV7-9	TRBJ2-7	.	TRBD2	TGTGCCAGCAGCTTAGCGGGAGGGCCGCTCGAGCAGTACTTC	CASSLAGGPLEQYF
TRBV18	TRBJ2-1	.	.	TGTGCCAGCTCACCGGCAGGGGTAACGAATGAGCAGTTCTTC	CASSPAGVTNEQFF
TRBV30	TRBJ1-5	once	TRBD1	TGTGCCTGGAGTGCGGGGACAGGGGGCAGCCAGCCCCAGCATTTT	CAWSAGTGGSQPQHF
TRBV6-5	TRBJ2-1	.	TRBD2	TGTGCCAGCAGTTACTCCTCGGGGGGGCTCTACAATGAGCAGTTCTTC	CASSYSSGGLYNEQFF
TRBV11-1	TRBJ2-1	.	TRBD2	TGTGCCAGCAGCTTAGCGCCTGGGACTAGCGGGAGGGCCGGAGATGAGCAGTTCTTC	CASSLAPGTSGRAGDEQFF
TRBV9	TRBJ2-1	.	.	TGTGCCAGCAGCGTAGCGGCAGGGGTAATAGAGCAGTTCTTC	CASSVAAGVIEQFF
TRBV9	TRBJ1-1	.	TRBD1	TGTGCCAGCAGCGGGGGACAGGCCATGAACACTGAAGCTTTCTTT	CASSGGQAMNTEAFF
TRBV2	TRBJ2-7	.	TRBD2	TGTGCCAGCAGGCCTACTAGCGGGAGGGCATACGAGCAGTACTTC	CASRPTSGRAYEQYF
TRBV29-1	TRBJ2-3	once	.	TGCAGCGGCCGTGGGTGGCGGGGATTGATAGATACGCAGTATTTT	CSGRGWRGLIDTQYF
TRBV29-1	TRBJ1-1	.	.	TGCAGCGGACTACAGCCGAACACTGAAGCTTTCTTT	CSGLQPNTEAFF